These 26 T cell receptor beta chains originate from one sample sequenced in a study of Graves' ophthalmopathy and Graves' hyperthyroidism. Amplification from RNA transcripts yielded the TCR beta CDR3 regions. RT-PCR in the first round used HTBI primers; a second-round multiplex PCR followed. One entry per CDR3 protein, called by TCRdb with MiXCR from the multiplex PCR reads. The table has about 600,000 distinct CDR3 sequences, under 40% seen once. Sample: peripheral blood or thyroid tissue (not recorded which). Every receptor here comes from an adult man with Graves' hyperthyroidism.

This clonotype was picked up a small number of times. The rearrangement joins TRBV6-1 to TRBJ1-4; D uncertain. The germline CDR1 and CDR2 sequences are MNHNS and SASEGT. CDR3 length: 14 residues. V lost 11 bases and J 8 bases, leaving 21 bases between the germline ends. CDR3 amino acids: CASSLVAVSEKLFF. In nucleotides, the CDR3 is TGTGCCTCCTCCCTCGTGGCAGTTTCAGAAAAACTGTTTTTT.

The rearrangement links TRBV6-5 to TRBJ2-5, with D perhaps given as TRBD1 or TRBD2 (7 bases each). CDR3 size: 15 residues. The germline V and J ends were trimmed by 5 bases and 5 bases, with 18 bases remaining between them. CDR1 is MNHEY, CDR2 SVGAGI, per germline. CDR3 sequence reads: CASSAMGGGLETQYF. Written as DNA, the CDR3 is TGTGCCAGCAGTGCGATGGGAGGGGGCTTGGAGACCCAGTACTTC.

CDR3 region: CTTYEQYF. The CDR3 DNA follows: TGTACCACCTACGAGCAGTACTTC. This chain joins TRBV25-1 and TRBJ2-7; D gene uncertain. Per germline, CDR1 MGHDK and CDR2 SYGVNS. The CDR3 is 8 amino acids.

This clonotype was counted many times. The CDR3 reads CASSLAPRTGVTPGANVLTF. CDR3 DNA: TGTGCCAGCAGCTTAGCTCCTCGGACAGGGGTCACCCCTGGGGCCAACGTCCTGACTTTC. The V call is TRBV7-9, the J call TRBJ2-6, with 9 bases aligning to TRBD1. Germline V gives CDR1 SEHNR, CDR2 FQNEAQ (reference sequence). The CDR3 contains 20 residues. Losses at the gene ends were 0 bases for V and 2 bases for J; bases not matched to a gene: 11.

V and J are TRBV12-3 or TRBV12-4 and TRBJ2-2, with TRBD1 as a possible D gene (6 bases). Trimming pared 5 bases from V and 1 base from J, leaving 17 bases between. The CDR3 extends over 17 amino acids. The CDR3 DNA sequence: TGTGCCAGCAGTCGCGACCACGGGACAAAGAACACCGGGGAGCTGTTTTTT. Translation: CASSRDHGTKNTGELFF.

This clonotype has ten or more counts. J is TRBJ1-4 and V is TRBV20-1, with TRBD1 identical over 9 bases. This CDR3 has 16 residues. CDR1 is DFQATT, CDR2 SNEGSKA, per germline (reference sequence). The ends lost 0 bases at V and 5 bases at J; junction bases unmatched: 7. The CDR3 region has the DNA TGCAGTGCTAGAGACCTCACCGGGACAGGGAATGAAAAACTGTTTTTT. Its protein product is CSARDLTGTGNEKLFF.

Notes on this clonotype: The conserved final phenylalanine or tryptophan is absent from the CDR3, which likely points to a read error. The chain combines TRBV7-8 with TRBJ1-1; D possibly corresponds to TRBD1 (6 bases). Per germline, CDR1 SGHVS and CDR2 FQNEAQ. The CDR3 sequence is 16 residues long. For the CDR3, the DNA is TGCGCCAGCAGCCAAGCACAGGGAGGATTGAACACTGAAGCTTTCTCT. It translates to CASSQAQGGLNTEAFS.

V and J are TRBV3-1 and TRBJ1-2; 9 bases agree with TRBD1. This CDR3 spans 15 amino acids. Germline CDR1 and CDR2: LGHDT and YNNKEL (reference sequence). Trimming removed 1 base from V and 8 bases from J; junction bases left unmatched: 8. CDR3 protein: CASSQVGTGTGGYTF. CDR3 sequence (DNA): TGTGCCAGCAGCCAAGTTGGGACAGGGACGGGGGGCTACACCTTC.

This clonotype came up many times. The rearrangement joins TRBV25-1 to TRBJ1-1, with unresolved D. The CDR3 has 14 amino acids. CDR1 and CDR2 from the germline V gene are MGHDK and SYGVNS. Between the trimmed V and J ends, which lost 7 bases and 8 bases, there was a span of 20 bases. The CDR3 sequence is CASNGGLLWQEAFF. The CDR3 DNA is TGTGCCAGCAACGGAGGGCTTCTTTGGCAGGAAGCTTTCTTT.

This clonotype has at least ten counts. The CDR3 sequence is CATSDFWQGLVHEQYF. The CDR3 coding sequence is TGTGCCACCAGTGATTTCTGGCAGGGGCTTGTCCACGAGCAGTACTTC. The V call is TRBV24-1, the J call TRBJ2-7; perhaps TRBD1 as D (6 bases). The CDR3 consists of 16 residues. Germline CDR1 is KGHDR and CDR2 is SFDVKD. The V end lost 1 base, the J end lost 5 bases, and 17 bases lay between the germline ends.

This clonotype has just a few counts. The chain joins TRBV2 to TRBJ2-5; perhaps D is TRBD1 or TRBD2 (5 bases each). Germline CDR1 SNHLY, CDR2 FYNNEI. CDR3 size: 15 residues. With 8 bases removed from V and 0 bases from J, the gap between germline ends came to 16 bases. The CDR3 reads CASLISGRYQETQYF. CDR3 bases: TGTGCCAGCTTAATCTCGGGACGGTACCAAGAGACCCAGTACTTC.

Remarks on this clonotype: An end of the junction does not agree with germline; a read error may underlie this. The chain combines TRBV3-1 with TRBJ1-1; tentative D call: TRBD1 (5 bases). The germline V gene has CDR1 LGHDT and CDR2 YNNKEL (reference sequence). CDR3 length equals 14 residues. As DNA, the CDR3 is TGTGCCAGCAGCCAAGAGACAGCGAACACTGAAGCTTCCTTT. It yields the protein CASSQETANTEASF.

This clonotype came up many times. The chain employs TRBV2 and TRBJ1-1, with D unresolved. V dropped 5 bases and J dropped 1 base, with 11 bases sitting between them. Germline-derived CDR1 and CDR2 are SNHLY and FYNNEI. The CDR3 runs 14 residues. The CDR3 region has the DNA TGTGCCAGCAGTCCCCTCGTTTGGAACACTGAAGCTTTCTTT. Amino acid sequence: CASSPLVWNTEAFF. The full variable domain, rest sourced from reference TRBV2 and TRBJ1-1, is EPEVTQTPSHQVTQMGQEVILRCVPISNHLYFYWYRQILGQKVEFLVSFYNNEISEKSEIFDDQFSVERPDGSNFTLKIRSTKLEDSAMYFCASSPLVWNTEAFFGQGTRLTVV.

As to this clonotype: Since a much larger clone is just one base distant, this may be a read error. The chain joins TRBV7-2 to TRBJ1-2; 7 positions agree with TRBD1. CDR1 and CDR2 from the germline V gene are SGHTA and FQGNSA. The CDR3 spans 14 residues. The trim removed 4 bases at V and 7 bases at J, leaving 9 bases unmatched. CDR3 amino acids: CASSSRQGPCGYTF. Here the CDR3 DNA reads TGTGCCAGCAGCTCCCGACAGGGACCCTGTGGCTACACCTTC.

V is TRBV7-6 and J is TRBJ2-7; D may be TRBD1 (6 bases). Germline values: CDR1 SGHVS, CDR2 FNYEAQ. V gave up 2 bases and J gave up 3 bases, with 20 bases separating them. There are 17 residues in the CDR3. The DNA for the CDR3 is TGTGCCAGCAGCTTATCTATACCGGGGCAGGGGAACTACGAGCAGTACTTC. Translated, it gives CASSLSIPGQGNYEQYF.

This clonotype was picked up a small number of times. The V call is TRBV5-1, the J call TRBJ2-7; 9 bases line up with TRBD2. There are 14 residues in the CDR3. The V and J ends lost 5 bases and 7 bases, in that order; junction bases with no gene match: 10. Germline V gene data show CDR1 as SGHRS and CDR2 as YFSETQ. In DNA, the CDR3 is TGCGCCAGCAGTTTGACTAGCGGAGGGGTGGAGCAGTACTTC. This codes for CASSLTSGGVEQYF.

The chain employs TRBV29-1 and TRBJ2-7; D call uncertain. CDR1 and CDR2 from the germline V gene are SQVTM and ANQGSEA. Trimming left V 8 bases short and J 4 bases short, with 9 bases between. This CDR3 is built from 10 residues. For the CDR3, the DNA is TGCAGCTTAGTCTTTTACGAGCAGTACTTC. It yields the protein CSLVFYEQYF.

This clonotype was found many times. The chain recombines TRBV24-1 with TRBJ2-5; TRBD1 might be the D (7 bases). Germline-derived CDR1 and CDR2 are KGHDR and SFDVKD. The CDR3 has 18 residues. Trimming removed 4 bases at V and 2 bases at J, with 22 bases between. CDR3 DNA: TGTGCCACCAGTGACCCAGGAAGGGGGCGGGGACGTCAAGAGACCCAGTACTTC. Amino acids: CATSDPGRGRGRQETQYF.

The V and J genes are TRBV9 and TRBJ1-1, with D unclear. The CDR3 contains 12 residues. CDR1 and CDR2 from the germline V gene are SGDLS and YYNGEE. V was clipped by 0 bases and J by 11 bases, with 11 bases between them. The CDR3 nucleotides are TGTGCCAGCAGCGTAGGGGCAGATGGGGCTTTCTTT. Residues: CASSVGADGAFF.

As regards this clonotype: One base away lies a much larger clone, so this may be a sequencing read error. This chain uses TRBV7-9 with TRBJ2-7, with D perhaps matching TRBD1 (6 bases). The CDR3 spans 13 residues. Germline-derived CDR1 and CDR2 are SEHNR and FQNEAQ (reference sequence). Trimming left V 2 bases short and J 3 bases short, with 8 bases between. DNA for the CDR3: TGTGCCAGCAGCTTACGGGACAACTACGAGCAGTACTTC. Its protein product is CASSLRDNYEQYF.

V is TRBV7-3 and J is TRBJ1-2, with a possible D match to TRBD1 (5 bases). From germline, CDR1 is SGHTA and CDR2 FQGTGA. Trimming pared 2 bases from V and 7 bases from J, leaving 14 bases between. There are 14 residues in the CDR3. CDR3 DNA: TGTGCCAGCAGCTTAGAGGGGACTGGGGCTGGCTACACCTTC. As protein: CASSLEGTGAGYTF.

The chain recombines TRBV2 with TRBJ1-2, with TRBD1 matching 11 bases. The ends lost 6 bases at V and 6 bases at J; junction bases unmatched: 6. CDR3 length equals 14 residues. Germline V gene lookup returns CDR1 SNHLY and CDR2 FYNNEI. CDR3 in amino acids: CASRGTGGVDGYTF. As DNA, the CDR3 is TGTGCCAGCAGAGGGACAGGGGGTGTAGATGGCTACACCTTC.

V is TRBV11-2 and J is TRBJ1-2, with TRBD1 matching 7 bases. Germline CDR1 reads SGHAT; CDR2 reads FQNNGV. The CDR3 runs to 16 residues. The V and J ends lost 5 bases and 4 bases, in that order; junction bases with no gene match: 13. This chain's CDR3 is CASSPGTAKITYGYTF. For the CDR3, the DNA is TGTGCCAGCAGCCCGGGGACAGCAAAAATCACCTATGGCTACACCTTC.

This clonotype was seen more than once but under ten times. The chain links TRBV20-1 to TRBJ2-7; possibly TRBD1 or TRBD2 for D (5 bases each). The CDR3 totals 15 residues. Per the germline V gene, CDR1 is DFQATT and CDR2 is SNEGSKA (reference sequence). Trimming cost V 4 bases and J 5 bases, with 21 bases left between them. Written as DNA, the CDR3 is TGCAGTGCTACCCCCCTGGGAGCGGCAGGGAACGAGCAGTACTTC. This sequence encodes CSATPLGAAGNEQYF.

V and J are TRBV12-3 or TRBV12-4 and TRBJ2-7; TRBD1 aligns across 7 bases. The J call is doubtful: the DNA matches TRBJ2-1 better. This CDR3 is built from 13 residues. As DNA, the CDR3 is TGTGCCAGCAGTGCCGGGACAGCCTACGAGCAGTTCTTC. Translating gives CASSAGTAYEQFF.

The V gene is TRBV4-1, the J gene TRBJ2-7; 10 bases are shared with TRBD2. The CDR3 consists of 16 residues. J gave up 4 bases and V 4 bases, and 10 bases lay outside the gene matches. CDR1 is MGHRA, CDR2 YSYEKL, per germline. The CDR3 is CASSPNPGTSEYEQYF. The DNA of the CDR3 is TGCGCCAGCAGCCCCAATCCGGGGACTAGCGAATACGAGCAGTACTTC.